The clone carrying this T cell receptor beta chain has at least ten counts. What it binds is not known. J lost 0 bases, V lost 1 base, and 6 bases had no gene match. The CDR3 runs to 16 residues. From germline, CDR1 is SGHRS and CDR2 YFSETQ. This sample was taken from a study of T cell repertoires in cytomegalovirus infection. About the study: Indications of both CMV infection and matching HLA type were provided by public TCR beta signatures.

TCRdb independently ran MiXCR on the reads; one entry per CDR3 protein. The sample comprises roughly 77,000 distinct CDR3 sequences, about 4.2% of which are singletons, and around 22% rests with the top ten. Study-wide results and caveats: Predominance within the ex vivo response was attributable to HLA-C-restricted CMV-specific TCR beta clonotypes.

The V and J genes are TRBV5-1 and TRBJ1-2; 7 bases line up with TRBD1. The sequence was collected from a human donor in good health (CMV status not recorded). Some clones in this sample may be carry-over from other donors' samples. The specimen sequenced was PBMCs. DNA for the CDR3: TGCGCCAGCAGCTTGCTGGGACAGCCAGCTAACTATGGCTACACCTTC. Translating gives CASSLLGQPANYGYTF.